This T cell receptor (beta chain) was identified in a study of a mutant IDH1 vaccine in newly diagnosed glioma. In the study overall: Most patients had radiochemotherapy with temozolomide before enrollment; others had one alone.

This clone has just one count. No antigen is known for it. Clones were read by immunoSEQ multiplex PCR, and TCRdb kept only the in-frame ones, dropping some. The table has fewer than 40,000 clones, about nine tenths seen once. Time point defined: week 47, end of study. In every dose of vaccine, 300 ug of mutant IDH1 20-mer peptide was given alongside topical imiquimod. Study results and caveats: Evidence of vaccine-induced immune responses was documented in around 93% of patients.

The starting material was PBMCs, obtained from a glioma patient whose treatment included an IDH1 peptide vaccine. The receptor comes from a woman aged 40-49 years with glioma.

The CDR3 DNA reads as TGCGCCAGCAGCTTGCCTAGACAGGGGGCAAACTATGGCTACACCTTC. Amino acid sequence: CASSLPRQGANYGYTF. The chain combines TRBV5-1 with TRBJ1-2, with 10 bases aligning to TRBD1. With V trimmed by 1 base and J by 2 bases, 5 bases remained unmatched. The CDR3 contains 16 residues. Germline CDR1 and CDR2: SGHRS and YFSETQ.